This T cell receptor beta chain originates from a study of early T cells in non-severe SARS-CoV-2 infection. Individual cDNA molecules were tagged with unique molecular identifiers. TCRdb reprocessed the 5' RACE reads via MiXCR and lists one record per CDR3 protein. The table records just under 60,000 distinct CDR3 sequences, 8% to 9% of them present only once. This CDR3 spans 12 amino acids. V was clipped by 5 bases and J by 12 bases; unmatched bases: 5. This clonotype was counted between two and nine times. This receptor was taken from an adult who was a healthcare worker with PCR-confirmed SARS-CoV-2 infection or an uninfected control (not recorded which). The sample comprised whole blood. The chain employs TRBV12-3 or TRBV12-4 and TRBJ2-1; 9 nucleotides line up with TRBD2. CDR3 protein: CASSPISGRQFF. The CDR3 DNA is TGTGCCAGCAGTCCTATTAGCGGGAGGCAGTTCTTC.